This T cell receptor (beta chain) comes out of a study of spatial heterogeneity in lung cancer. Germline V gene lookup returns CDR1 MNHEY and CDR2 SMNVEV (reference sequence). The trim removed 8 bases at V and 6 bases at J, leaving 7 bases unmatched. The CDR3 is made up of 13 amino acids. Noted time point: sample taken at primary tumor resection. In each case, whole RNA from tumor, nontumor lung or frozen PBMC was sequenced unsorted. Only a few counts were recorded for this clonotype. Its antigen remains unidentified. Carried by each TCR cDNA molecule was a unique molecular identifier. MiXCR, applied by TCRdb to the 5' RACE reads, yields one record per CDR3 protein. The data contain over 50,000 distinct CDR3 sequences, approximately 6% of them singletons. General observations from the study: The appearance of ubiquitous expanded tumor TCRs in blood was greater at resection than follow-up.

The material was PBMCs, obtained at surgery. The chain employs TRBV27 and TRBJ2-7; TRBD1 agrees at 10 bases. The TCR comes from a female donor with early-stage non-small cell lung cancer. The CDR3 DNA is TGTGCCAGCCAGGGACAGGGGCGCCCCGAGCAGTACTTC. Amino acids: CASQGQGRPEQYF.